This T cell receptor beta chain is from a study of CD8+CD57+ T cells in acquired aplastic anemia. Study results and caveats: CD8+ Simpson's diversity in patients was not significantly different from that in controls.

It was patients with CD8+CD57+ cell expansion by flow cytometry who were chosen for sequencing. Severe acquired aplastic anemia was present in every patient. A note on this clonotype: The antigen is unknown. One end of the junction does not line up with germline, which may come from a read error.

The study profiled TCR beta VDJ and CDR3 using genomic DNA as template. A single record per CDR3 protein comes from TCRdb applying MiXCR to the reads. Here the sample spans a few hundred thousand distinct CDR3 sequences, less than 85% being singletons. This TCR derives from a human donor with aplastic anemia. Sequences were obtained from sorted CD4+, CD8+, or CD8+CD57+ T cells (not recorded which) from PBMCs.

The DNA of the CDR3 is TGTGCCAGCAGCTTAGTTGGAGGTCGCGGTACGGAGTATTTT. It specifies CASSLVGGRGTEYF. This chain connects TRBV7-2 to TRBJ2-3; D perhaps matches TRBD2 (5 bases). The CDR3 contains 14 residues. Germline CDR1 reads SGHTA; CDR2 reads FQGNSA.